One sample yielded the 27 T cell receptor beta chains listed below, sequenced in a study of shared clonotypes between healthy human individuals. Sequencing was performed with immunoSEQ multiplex PCR; in TCRdb, only in-frame clones are kept and a portion is missing. The sample records roughly 110,000 clones, around 68% being singletons. The sequencing input was memory CD8+ T cells sorted from blood. Subset: CD45RO+ cells pooled with CCR7-negative TemRA cells. Source of these receptors: a woman younger than 45 in good health.

The chain employs TRBV2 and TRBJ1-1, with D possibly TRBD1 on 5 matching bases. CDR1 and CDR2 from the germline V gene are SNHLY and FYNNEI. The CDR3 sequence is 16 residues long. V lost 11 bases to trimming and J lost 4 bases, with 26 bases between them. The CDR3 coding sequence is TGTGCCTCCGGACCCCACAGGTTTTCGGCGAGCACTGAAGCTTTCTTT. Its protein is CASGPHRFSASTEAFF.

The rearrangement links TRBV25-1 to TRBJ2-3; a weak D match, TRBD2 (6 bases). V was cut by 7 bases and J by 6 bases, with 23 bases left in between. Per the germline V gene, CDR1 is MGHDK and CDR2 is SYGVNS. The CDR3 is 16 residues long. CDR3 bases: TGTGCCAGCACCTCCCCAGGAGGGGAAATAGGGGATACGCAGTATTTT. Encoded protein: CASTSPGGEIGDTQYF.

This chain uses TRBV5-8 with TRBJ2-1; 7 nucleotides align to TRBD2. The CDR3 has 15 residues. Germline CDR1 SGHTS, CDR2 YDEGEE. Trimming took 3 bases from V and 10 from J; bases not matched to a gene: 13. The CDR3 loop reads CASSSTGTTQREQFF. CDR3 nucleotides: TGTGCCAGCAGCTCGACCGGGACTACACAAAGGGAGCAGTTCTTC.

This clone was picked up a small number of times. V and J are TRBV6-4 and TRBJ2-1; tentative D call: TRBD1 (5 bases). The germline V gene encodes CDR1 MRHNA and CDR2 SNTAGT. CDR3 length: 14 residues. Trimming stripped 1 base from V and 8 bases from J, with 12 bases between. This CDR3 reads CASSDWAGQDEQFF. CDR3 sequence (DNA): TGTGCCAGCAGTGACTGGGCAGGGCAGGATGAGCAGTTCTTC.

The CDR3 sequence: CASSLPSWDYEQYF. In DNA form, the CDR3 reads TGTGCCAGCAGCTTACCCTCATGGGACTACGAGCAGTACTTC. This chain links TRBV7-9 with TRBJ2-7; no definite D call. With 2 bases removed from V and 3 bases from J, the gap between germline ends came to 11 bases. The germline CDR1 and CDR2 sequences are SEHNR and FQNEAQ (reference sequence). The CDR3 consists of 14 residues. The complete variable domain, with remaining parts taken from reference TRBV7-9 and TRBJ2-7, reads DTGVSQNPRHKITKRGQNVTFRCDPISEHNRLYWYRQTLGQGPEFLTYFQNEAQLEKSRLLSDRFSAERPKGSFSTLEIQRTEQGDSAMYLCASSLPSWDYEQYFGPGTRLTVT.

This chain uses TRBV5-1 with TRBJ1-2, with D tentatively TRBD1 (6 bases). The CDR3 loop spans 15 amino acids. Germline loops: CDR1 SGHRS, CDR2 YFSETQ. The V gene lost 2 bases and the J gene lost 4 bases, with 15 bases spanning the gap. CDR3 region: CASSFPGIGGYGYTF. Written as DNA, the CDR3 is TGCGCCAGCAGCTTCCCGGGGATAGGGGGCTATGGCTACACCTTC.

This clone was detected many times. The rearrangement uses TRBV27 and TRBJ2-5; 10 positions match TRBD2. The DNA matches TRBJ2-7 better at its end, which makes the J call doubtful. CDR3 length: 14 residues. Germline assignment: CDR1 MNHEY and CDR2 SMNVEV (reference sequence). CDR3 loop: CASSSLAGEYEQYF. The CDR3 coding sequence is TGTGCCAGCAGTTCCCTAGCGGGAGAGTACGAGCAGTACTTC.

This chain links TRBV28 with TRBJ2-7, with 10 bases identical to TRBD1. Germline V lookup: CDR1 MDHEN, CDR2 SYDVKM. With V trimmed by 5 bases and J by 6 bases, 13 bases remained unmatched. CDR3 length equals 16 residues. This CDR3 reads CASSLPGTGETIEQYF. The CDR3, as DNA: TGTGCCAGCAGTCTTCCCGGGACAGGGGAGACCATCGAGCAGTACTTC.

The rearrangement joins TRBV4-1 to TRBJ1-2; TRBD1 is a possible D gene (6 bases). V was pared by 3 bases and J by 6 bases, with 17 bases between. The length of the CDR3 is 15 residues. From germline, CDR1 is MGHRA and CDR2 YSYEKL. The CDR3 DNA reads TGCGCCAGCAGCCACAGGGGTGGGGGAATAGATGGCTACACCTTC. The encoded protein is CASSHRGGGIDGYTF.

For the CDR3, the DNA is TGTGCCAGCAGTTTTTCAGAGGAATATCGTGGCTACACCTTC. As protein: CASSFSEEYRGYTF. The chain couples TRBV27 to TRBJ1-2, with D uncertain. Trimming removed 3 bases at V and 7 bases at J, with 15 bases between. CDR1 and CDR2 (germline): MNHEY, SMNVEV (reference sequence). The CDR3 has 14 amino acids.

This clone was seen once. The chain links TRBV4-1 to TRBJ2-6, with 7 bases identical to TRBD1. The germline V gene has CDR1 MGHRA and CDR2 YSYEKL. The V and J ends lost 0 bases and 4 bases, in that order; junction bases with no gene match: 9. This CDR3 spans 18 amino acids. The CDR3 DNA follows: TGCGCCAGCAGCCAAGAGCAGGGGGAAAGGTGGGGGGCCAACGTCCTGACTTTC. This encodes CASSQEQGERWGANVLTF.

The chain carries TRBV4-1 and TRBJ1-1; TRBD1 might be the D (5 bases). V lost 1 base, J lost 10 bases, and 13 bases lay in between. Germline CDR1 reads MGHRA; CDR2 reads YSYEKL. CDR3 length: 13 residues. The CDR3 coding sequence is TGCGCCAGCAGCCAAGCCCTGTATGACAGAGCTTTCTTT. Its translation: CASSQALYDRAFF.

The chain carries TRBV6-4 and TRBJ2-3; 8 positions match TRBD1. The V gene's germline CDR1 is MRHNA and CDR2 SNTAGT. The length of the CDR3 is 15 residues. The J segment lost 1 base and the V segment lost 8 bases, leaving 8 bases of the junction unmatched. CDR3 protein: CASLPVQGGTDTQYF. CDR3 nucleotide sequence: TGTGCCAGCCTGCCGGTACAGGGGGGCACAGATACGCAGTATTTT.

The gene calls are TRBV25-1 and TRBJ1-5; perhaps TRBD1 as D (6 bases). V was shortened by 2 bases and J by 7 bases, with 21 bases between the two germline ends. The length of the CDR3 is 17 residues. CDR1 is MGHDK, CDR2 SYGVNS, per germline. The CDR3 spells CASSEPYNRQAEQPQHF. CDR3 DNA sequence: TGTGCCAGCAGTGAACCCTACAATCGACAGGCTGAACAGCCCCAGCATTTT. The variable domain in full, completed from reference TRBV25-1 and TRBJ1-5, reads EADIYQTPRYLVIGTGKKITLECSQTMGHDKMYWYQQDPGMELHLIHYSYGVNSTEKGDLSSESTVSRIRTEHFPLTLESARPSHTSQYLCASSEPYNRQAEQPQHFGDGTRLSIL.

The rearrangement joins TRBV30 to TRBJ1-1, with 7 bases lining up with TRBD1. After removal of 7 bases from V and 3 bases from J, the junction contained 5 bases not matched to a gene. Germline V CDR1 and CDR2: GTSNPN, SVGIG (reference sequence). This CDR3 comprises 12 residues. In DNA, the CDR3 is TGTGCCTTTTTAGACAGGGACACTGAAGCTTTCTTT. Residues: CAFLDRDTEAFF.

This chain links TRBV28 with TRBJ2-7; 8 nucleotides agree with TRBD2. CDR1 is MDHEN, CDR2 SYDVKM, per germline. The CDR3 totals 14 residues. The J segment lost 3 bases and the V segment lost 6 bases, leaving 7 bases of the junction unmatched. CDR3 coding DNA: TGTGCCAGCAGCGGGGGGGACCCAGTCTACGAGCAGTACTTC. It encodes CASSGGDPVYEQYF.

This clone was picked up many times. V usage is TRBV6-1 and J usage is TRBJ2-2; perhaps TRBD2 as D (7 bases). Germline values: CDR1 MNHNS, CDR2 SASEGT. With 7 bases removed from V and 1 base from J, the gap between germline ends came to 13 bases. This CDR3 has 15 amino acids. The CDR3 reads CASNGLGGNTGELFF. CDR3 nucleotide sequence: TGTGCCAGCAACGGACTAGGGGGGAACACCGGGGAGCTGTTTTTT.

A few counts support this clone. This sequence joins TRBV27 and TRBJ2-7; 10 bases are a match to TRBD2. The CDR3 spans 16 residues. Trimming removed 2 bases from V and 1 base from J; junction bases left unmatched: 5. CDR1 is MNHEY, CDR2 SMNVEV, per germline (reference sequence). The CDR3 nucleotides read TGTGCCAGCAGTTTAGGGGGACTAGCGCGTTCCTACGAGCAGTACTTC. Its translation: CASSLGGLARSYEQYF.

This clone was recorded a few times. The chain is built from TRBV7-2 and TRBJ2-1; 7 bases line up with TRBD2. The CDR3 spans 16 residues. The ends lost 1 base at V and 3 bases at J; junction bases unmatched: 6. Germline V gene sequence: CDR1 SGHTA, CDR2 FQGNSA. CDR3 protein: CASSLGDSGHYNEQFF. In nucleotides, the CDR3 is TGTGCCAGCAGCTTAGGGGATAGCGGGCACTACAATGAGCAGTTCTTC.

The rearrangement uses TRBV5-1 and TRBJ2-5; D remains unclear. CDR3 length equals 11 residues. The V end was cut by 4 bases, the J end by 2 bases, with 3 bases between. The germline CDR1 and CDR2 sequences are SGHRS and YFSETQ. For the CDR3, the DNA is TGCGCCAGCAGCGGGCAAGAGACCCAGTACTTC. This translates into CASSGQETQYF.

CDR3 region: CASSFFSGNEQFF. The CDR3, as DNA: TGTGCCAGCAGTTTTTTCTCCGGGAATGAGCAGTTCTTC. The chain combines TRBV28 with TRBJ2-1; no firm D call. This CDR3 contains 13 residues. Germline V lookup: CDR1 MDHEN, CDR2 SYDVKM. With 3 bases removed from V and 7 bases from J, the gap between germline ends came to 10 bases.

V is TRBV5-6 and J is TRBJ1-2, with TRBD1 matching 9 bases. Germline-derived CDR1 and CDR2 are SGHDT and YYEEEE. This CDR3 contains 15 residues. Germline trimming cut 4 bases from V and 4 bases from J; bases unmatched to any gene: 8. CDR3 nucleotide sequence: TGTGCCAGCAGCAGGGGGACAGGGCTTGCCTATGGCTACACCTTC. This encodes CASSRGTGLAYGYTF.

The chain combines TRBV5-1 with TRBJ1-2; possible D gene TRBD1, 5 bases. The V end was cut by 0 bases, the J end by 5 bases, with 8 bases between. This CDR3 spans 13 amino acids. Germline CDR1 and CDR2: SGHRS and YFSETQ. CDR3 region: CASSLEGSYGYTF. The CDR3 DNA sequence: TGCGCCAGCAGCTTGGAGGGGTCTTATGGCTACACCTTC.

This chain joins TRBV10-1 and TRBJ2-1; 11 bases match TRBD2. This CDR3 spans 16 amino acids. CDR1 and CDR2 from the germline V gene are WNHNN and SYGVQD (reference sequence). The J segment lost 8 bases and the V segment lost 1 base, leaving 7 bases of the junction unmatched. CDR3 nucleotides: TGCGCCAGCAGTGAGTGGTCTAGCGGGAGGTATGATGAGCAGTTCTTC. It codes for CASSEWSSGRYDEQFF.

As to this clone: An end of the junction does not agree with germline; a read error may underlie this. The chain joins TRBV27 to TRBJ2-1, with TRBD2 identical over 14 bases. Germline lookup yields CDR1 MNHEY and CDR2 SMNVEV (reference sequence). The CDR3 is 14 amino acids. In DNA, the CDR3 is TGTGCCAGCAGTTCGGGACTAGCGGGAGTAGAAAGGATCTTC. This gives the protein CASSSGLAGVERIF.

The rearrangement uses TRBV5-1 and TRBJ1-3; 7 nucleotides match TRBD1. The V gene end was trimmed by 4 bases and the J gene end by 0 bases; junction bases not matched to a gene: 7. Germline lookup yields CDR1 SGHRS and CDR2 YFSETQ. This CDR3 has 16 amino acids. CDR3 in DNA: TGCGCCAGCAGCCCGGGAGGGGGCTTCTCTGGAAACACCATATATTTT. It codes for CASSPGGGFSGNTIYF.

Regarding this clone: Other DNA sequences in the same sample also yield this CDR3. This sequence joins TRBV5-6 and TRBJ2-7; possibly TRBD1 for D (6 bases). V was trimmed by 0 bases and J by 4 bases, leaving 11 bases between them. Per the germline V gene, CDR1 is SGHDT and CDR2 is YYEEEE. This CDR3 region has 14 residues. In DNA, the CDR3 is TGTGCCAGCAGCTTGGTTGGACAGACTTACGAGCAGTACTTC. Translation: CASSLVGQTYEQYF.